The 28 T cell receptor beta chains listed next were all sequenced from one sample in a study of identifying expanded T cells in peripheral blood. Data came from immunoSEQ multiplex PCR; TCRdb stores just in-frame clones and leaves some out. The data show approximately 130,000 clones, 84% seen once. Source material: blood. The receptors originated from a person between 18 and 75 years old in good health.

This sequence joins TRBV7-9 and TRBJ1-6; TRBD1 matches 7 bases. CDR3 size: 14 residues. The junction had 5 bases not matched to a gene; V was cut back by 5 bases and J by 7 bases. Looked up from germline, CDR1 is SEHNR and CDR2 is FQNEAQ (reference sequence). In DNA, the CDR3 is TGTGCCAGCAGCGCGGGACAGATAAATTCACCCCTCCACTTT. Its protein is CASSAGQINSPLHF.

This clone was seen just once. At one end, the junction sequence differs from germline, possibly due to a read error. Other DNA sequences within the sample encode an identical CDR3. J is TRBJ2-3 and V is TRBV30; 9 nucleotides line up with TRBD2. This CDR3 has 16 amino acids. In germline, CDR1 is GTSNPN, CDR2 SVGIG (reference sequence). The DNA of the CDR3 is TGTGCCTGGAGTGTACTAAGCGGGACTAGCACGGATACGCAGTATTTT. Encoded protein: CAWSVLSGTSTDTQYF.

The chain links TRBV19 to TRBJ2-5, with 9 bases that match TRBD1. The CDR3 loop spans 18 amino acids. Germline assignment: CDR1 LNHDA and CDR2 SQIVND (reference sequence). V lost 1 base, J lost 5 bases, and 14 bases stayed unmatched. The CDR3 sequence is CASSIATRQGGFGETQYF. The CDR3, as DNA: TGTGCCAGTAGTATAGCTACCCGACAGGGGGGTTTTGGGGAGACCCAGTACTTC.

The chain has TRBV30 and TRBJ2-7; D is perhaps TRBD1 (5 bases). V was cut by 0 bases and J by 9 bases, with 12 bases left in between. Germline-derived CDR1 and CDR2 are GTSNPN and SVGIG (reference sequence). The CDR3 runs 12 residues. CDR3 DNA sequence: TGTGCCTGGAGTGTACAAGGGGTAGCGCAGTACTTC. The encoded protein is CAWSVQGVAQYF. The variable domain in full, completed from reference TRBV30 and TRBJ2-7, reads SQTIHQWPATLVQPVGSPLSLECTVEGTSNPNLYWYRQAAGRGLQLLFYSVGIGQISSEVPQNLSASRPQDRQFILSSKKLLLSDSGFYLCAWSVQGVAQYFGPGTRLTVT.

This chain joins TRBV7-2 and TRBJ2-1; TRBD1 matches 10 bases. Germline V gene lookup returns CDR1 SGHTA and CDR2 FQGNSA. Trimming cost V 1 base and J 6 bases; bases outside gene matches: 12. This CDR3 is built from 18 residues. The CDR3 spells CASSLVGTGVGKTNEQFF. CDR3 bases: TGTGCCAGCAGCTTAGTAGGGACAGGGGTGGGTAAAACCAATGAGCAGTTCTTC.

The CDR3 DNA sequence: TGTGCCAGCAGCAAGGACAGGGGGCTTGATTCACCCCTCCACTTT. Amino acid sequence: CASSKDRGLDSPLHF. The V and J genes are TRBV5-6 and TRBJ1-6; 11 bases are a match to TRBD1. The V gene's germline CDR1 is SGHDT and CDR2 YYEEEE. CDR3 length: 15 amino acids. The V gene end was trimmed by 4 bases and the J gene end by 8 bases; junction bases not matched to a gene: 5.

The chain has TRBV4-3 and TRBJ2-1; TRBD2 aligns across 8 bases. V dropped 0 bases and J dropped 11; count of bases not matched to a gene: 9. The germline gives CDR1 LGHNA, CDR2 YSLEER. This CDR3 contains 15 residues. CDR3 protein: CASSQDYERGRQQFF. CDR3 nucleotides: TGCGCCAGCAGCCAAGATTACGAGCGGGGGCGACAGCAGTTCTTC.

The V gene is TRBV7-9, the J gene TRBJ2-7; no firm D call. The germline V and J ends were trimmed by 1 base and 5 bases, with 15 bases remaining between them. Germline loops: CDR1 SEHNR, CDR2 FQNEAQ (reference sequence). CDR3 length: 15 residues. The CDR3 here is CASSLGGGLSNEQYF. In DNA form, the CDR3 reads TGTGCCAGCAGCTTAGGTGGTGGGTTAAGCAACGAGCAGTACTTC.

In its sample, this clone was seen once. The J gene is TRBJ2-1, the V gene TRBV5-4; TRBD1 agrees at 7 bases. Germline CDR1 SGHNT, CDR2 YYREEE (reference sequence). The CDR3 totals 15 residues. V was pared by 0 bases and J by 7 bases, with 7 bases of the junction left unmatched. In DNA, the CDR3 is TGTGCCAGCAGCTTGGACAGGGGAAGTTGGAATGAGCAGTTCTTC. Its translation is CASSLDRGSWNEQFF.

This chain uses TRBV5-8 with TRBJ1-6; D gene ambiguous. There are 14 residues in the CDR3. V dropped 2 bases and J dropped 6 bases, with 9 bases sitting between them. Germline CDR1 and CDR2: SGHTS and YDEGEE. The CDR3 spells CASSLFDFNSPLHF. CDR3 DNA: TGTGCCAGCAGCTTATTCGACTTTAATTCACCCCTCCACTTT. The variable domain in full, with the rest retrieved from reference TRBV5-8 and TRBJ1-6, is EAGVTQSPTHLIKTRGQQATLRCSPISGHTSVYWYQQALGLGLQFLLWYDEGEERNRGNFPPRFSGRQFPNYSSELNVNALELEDSALYLCASSLFDFNSPLHFGNGTRLTVT.

V and J are TRBV2 and TRBJ2-3; D perhaps matches TRBD2 (5 bases). V was clipped by 9 bases and J by 6 bases, with 13 bases between them. The germline V gene has CDR1 SNHLY and CDR2 FYNNEI. The CDR3 runs to 12 residues. The CDR3 region has the DNA TGTGCCAGTCATAGTGGCGGGGATACGCAGTATTTT. Its translation is CASHSGGDTQYF.

The J gene is TRBJ2-3, the V gene TRBV5-4; D tentatively fits TRBD1 or TRBD2 (5 bases each). Trimming stripped 5 bases from V and 0 bases from J, with 10 bases between. Per germline, CDR1 SGHNT and CDR2 YYREEE (reference sequence). The CDR3 runs to 14 residues. CDR3 protein: CASRSRDSTDTQYF. The CDR3 DNA is TGTGCCAGCAGGAGCCGGGACAGCACAGATACGCAGTATTTT.

This clone was detected once. The V gene is TRBV28, the J gene TRBJ1-4; D perhaps matches TRBD1 (5 bases). Germline lookup yields CDR1 MDHEN and CDR2 SYDVKM. This CDR3 spans 13 amino acids. V was cut by 7 bases and J by 7 bases, with 13 bases left in between. For the CDR3, the DNA is TGTGCCAGCACGGACGGGGGTAGTGAAAAACTGTTTTTT. Translated: CASTDGGSEKLFF.

This clone was observed a single time. The chain links TRBV6-6 to TRBJ1-1, with a tentative D call TRBD1 (5 bases). The V and J ends lost 2 bases and 5 bases respectively, with 9 bases between them. This CDR3 is built from 13 residues. Germline-derived CDR1 and CDR2 are MNHNY and SVGAGI (reference sequence). The CDR3 nucleotides read TGTGCCAGCAGTTACCCTCGGGGGACTGAAGCTTTCTTT. It codes for CASSYPRGTEAFF.

In this sample, this clone turned up once. This sequence joins TRBV9 and TRBJ2-1; 9 bases line up with TRBD1. Trimming at V came to 0 bases and at J to 9 bases, leaving 4 bases not matched to a gene. Germline CDR1 and CDR2: SGDLS and YYNGEE. The CDR3 loop spans 14 amino acids. CDR3 loop: CASSVGVTGGEQFF. CDR3 coding DNA: TGTGCCAGCAGCGTAGGAGTGACAGGGGGTGAGCAGTTCTTC.

The chain couples TRBV6-5 to TRBJ2-2; D is undetermined. The CDR3 is made up of 15 amino acids. Germline CDR1 and CDR2: MNHEY and SVGAGI. The V and J ends lost 3 bases and 5 bases respectively, with 13 bases between them. The CDR3 loop is CASSYLMVGTGELFF. As DNA, the CDR3 is TGTGCCAGCAGTTATTTGATGGTAGGGACCGGGGAGCTGTTTTTT.

The genes are TRBV6-1 and TRBJ2-7; D perhaps matches TRBD1 (5 bases). CDR3 length equals 15 residues. Germline lookup yields CDR1 MNHNS and CDR2 SASEGT. Trimming shortened V by 6 bases and J by 3 bases, and 18 bases separated the two germline ends. The CDR3 coding sequence is TGTGCCAGCAGCCGAGACAGATTGGCGGTCTACGAGCAGTACTTC. This encodes CASSRDRLAVYEQYF.

The gene calls are TRBV27 and TRBJ2-2; TRBD1 or TRBD2 may be the D gene (5 bases each). Trimming left V 3 bases short and J 5 bases short, with 13 bases between. Germline CDR1 MNHEY, CDR2 SMNVEV (reference sequence). The CDR3 has 15 amino acids. The CDR3, as DNA: TGTGCCAGCAGTTTGCTACAGGAGGTAACCGGGGAGCTGTTTTTT. Translating it yields CASSLLQEVTGELFF.

The chain recombines TRBV2 with TRBJ1-5, with D unclear. Trimming removed 6 bases from V and 3 bases from J, with 12 bases in between. Germline-derived CDR1 and CDR2 are SNHLY and FYNNEI. This CDR3 is built from 14 residues. The CDR3 sequence is CASRDGRLNQPQHF. The CDR3 coding sequence is TGTGCCAGCAGGGATGGACGGCTCAATCAGCCCCAGCATTTT. The entire variable domain, with the rest obtained from reference TRBV2 and TRBJ1-5, is as follows: EPEVTQTPSHQVTQMGQEVILRCVPISNHLYFYWYRQILGQKVEFLVSFYNNEISEKSEIFDDQFSVERPDGSNFTLKIRSTKLEDSAMYFCASRDGRLNQPQHFGDGTRLSIL.

The chain combines TRBV10-3 with TRBJ2-7; D ambiguous. The V and J ends lost 4 bases and 3 bases respectively, with 7 bases between them. Germline CDR1 and CDR2: ENHRY and SYGVKD. There are 12 residues in the CDR3. In nucleotides, the CDR3 is TGTGCCATCAGTGCCGTTCGCTACGAGCAGTACTTC. Translated: CAISAVRYEQYF.

The genes are TRBV6-5 and TRBJ2-7; D not resolved. The ends were cut back, 0 bases at V and 2 bases at J, with 11 bases in the middle. The CDR3 length is 15 residues. Germline V CDR1 and CDR2: MNHEY, SVGAGI. The CDR3, as DNA: TGTGCCAGCAGTTACTCGAGATACAGTACCTACGAGCAGTACTTC. This translates into CASSYSRYSTYEQYF.

V is TRBV6-5 and J is TRBJ2-3; D is perhaps TRBD1 (6 bases). The germline CDR1 and CDR2 sequences are MNHEY and SVGAGI. This CDR3 comprises 16 residues. With 0 bases removed from V and 1 base from J, the gap between germline ends came to 11 bases. The CDR3 here is CASSYSGAMGTDTQYF. The CDR3 nucleotides are TGTGCCAGCAGTTACTCGGGGGCCATGGGCACAGATACGCAGTATTTT.

The chain combines TRBV5-8 with TRBJ1-1; D not resolved. The CDR3 loop spans 16 amino acids. The germline CDR1 and CDR2 sequences are SGHTS and YDEGEE. V was shortened by 1 base and J by 6 bases, with 19 bases between the two germline ends. The CDR3 nucleotides are TGTGCCAGCAGCTTGACCTTAAAGGGCCTAAGGGCTGAAGCTTTCTTT. This encodes CASSLTLKGLRAEAFF.

This clone was seen a few times. CDR3 loop: CASSRELENQPQHF. The CDR3 nucleotides are TGCGCCAGCAGCCGAGAGTTGGAAAATCAGCCCCAGCATTTT. This sequence joins TRBV4-3 and TRBJ1-5; D gene uncertain. The germline V gene encodes CDR1 LGHNA and CDR2 YSLEER. Trimming removed 4 bases at V and 4 bases at J, with 11 bases between. The CDR3 sequence is 14 residues long.

The gene calls are TRBV5-6 and TRBJ1-2, with TRBD1 identical over 9 bases. The CDR3 length is 15 residues. Germline loops: CDR1 SGHDT, CDR2 YYEEEE. J gave up 6 bases and V 1 base, and 7 bases lay outside the gene matches. The CDR3 spells CASSLLQGAQDGYTF. CDR3 bases: TGTGCCAGCAGCTTGTTACAGGGGGCGCAGGATGGCTACACCTTC.

The V and J genes are TRBV5-6 and TRBJ2-1, with a possible D match to TRBD1 (5 bases). Trimming pared 2 bases from V and 0 bases from J, leaving 6 bases between. This CDR3 region has 14 residues. Germline lookup yields CDR1 SGHDT and CDR2 YYEEEE. The CDR3: CASSFDSSYNEQFF. CDR3 nucleotides: TGTGCCAGCAGCTTTGACAGCTCCTACAATGAGCAGTTCTTC.

J is TRBJ2-3 and V is TRBV11-2; D possibly corresponds to TRBD2 (6 bases). Germline CDR1 and CDR2: SGHAT and FQNNGV. This CDR3 contains 17 residues. Trimming shortened V by 4 bases and J by 3 bases, and 20 bases separated the two germline ends. This CDR3 reads CASSWGTGRGVTDTQYF. CDR3 nucleotides: TGTGCCAGCAGCTGGGGTACGGGTCGCGGGGTGACAGATACGCAGTATTTT.

The V and J genes are TRBV7-8 and TRBJ1-3, with unresolved D. CDR3 length: 14 amino acids. The germline V and J ends were trimmed by 1 base and 0 bases, with 4 bases remaining between them. Looked up from germline, CDR1 is SGHVS and CDR2 is FQNEAQ. DNA of the CDR3: TGTGCCAGCAGCTTAGGAGCCTCTGGAAACACCATATATTTT. Protein: CASSLGASGNTIYF.